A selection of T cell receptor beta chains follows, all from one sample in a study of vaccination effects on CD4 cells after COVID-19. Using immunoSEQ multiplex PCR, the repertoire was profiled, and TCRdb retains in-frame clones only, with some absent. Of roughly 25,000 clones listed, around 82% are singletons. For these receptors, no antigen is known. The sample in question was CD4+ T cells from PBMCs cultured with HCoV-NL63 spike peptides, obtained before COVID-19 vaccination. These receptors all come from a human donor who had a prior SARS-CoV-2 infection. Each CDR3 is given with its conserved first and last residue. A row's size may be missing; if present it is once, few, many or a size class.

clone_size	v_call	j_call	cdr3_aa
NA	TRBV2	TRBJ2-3	CASSYTGSGADTQYF
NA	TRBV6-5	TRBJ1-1	CASRDSFTVEAFF
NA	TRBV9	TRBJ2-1	CASSVDSGWGLGPNEQFF
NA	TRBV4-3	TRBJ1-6	CASSPGQGPYDSPLHF
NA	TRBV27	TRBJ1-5	CASSPRWGGYQPQHF
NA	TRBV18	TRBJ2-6	CASSRTRPGTGHSGANVLTF
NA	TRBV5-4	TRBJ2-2	CASSLSQGAGELFF
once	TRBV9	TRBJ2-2	CASSVGWARGPGELFF
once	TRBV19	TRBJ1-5	CASSRTLGTGGQPQHF
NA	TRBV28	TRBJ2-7	CASSQSGTDYEQYF
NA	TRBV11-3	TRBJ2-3	CASSSAGLAADTQYF
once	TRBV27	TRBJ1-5	CASSWGGTQHF
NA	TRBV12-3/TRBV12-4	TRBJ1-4	CASSLGSKLFF
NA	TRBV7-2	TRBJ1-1	CASRRQMNTEAFF
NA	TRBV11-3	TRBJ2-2	CASSRLRNPAGELFF